The 29 T cell receptor beta chains listed next were all sequenced from one sample in a study of blood T cell repertoires in COVID-19. This table comes from immunoSEQ multiplex PCR, and its TCRdb copy is limited to in-frame clones, with some not included. Of around 100,000 clones listed, around 88% are singletons. The source material was peripheral blood. These receptors were taken from a human donor in a cohort sampled during active COVID-19.

The chain links TRBV14 to TRBJ1-1; unclear D gene. The CDR3 extends over 17 amino acids. Trimming took 4 bases from V and 1 from J, leaving 19 bases between them. Germline CDR1 SGHDN, CDR2 FVKESK. This chain's CDR3 is CASSPLPGSYKNTEAFF. CDR3 nucleotides: TGTGCCAGCAGCCCTTTACCCGGGAGCTACAAGAACACTGAAGCTTTCTTT.

V and J are TRBV6-5 and TRBJ2-1, with TRBD2 matching 10 bases. The CDR3 has 15 residues. CDR1 MNHEY and CDR2 SVGAGI come from the germline V gene. V was pared by 5 bases and J by 6 bases, with 7 bases of the junction left unmatched. CDR3 protein: CASSQSSGSFNEQFF. CDR3 sequence (DNA): TGTGCCAGCAGTCAGTCTAGCGGGAGTTTCAATGAGCAGTTCTTC.

This chain joins TRBV2 and TRBJ2-6, with a tentative D call TRBD2 (5 bases). Trimming stripped 6 bases from V and 2 bases from J, with 17 bases between. The CDR3 has 17 residues. Germline V CDR1 and CDR2: SNHLY, FYNNEI. In DNA form, the CDR3 reads TGTGCCAGCAGAAAGCAACGGGAATCCCCTGGGGCCAACGTCCTGACTTTC. It codes for CASRKQRESPGANVLTF.

This sequence joins TRBV6-5 and TRBJ1-1, with 8 nucleotides matching TRBD1. This CDR3 comprises 14 residues. J gave up 7 bases and V 8 bases, and 12 bases lay outside the gene matches. Germline-derived CDR1 and CDR2 are MNHEY and SVGAGI. The chain's CDR3 is CASGNSGGRGEAFF. The CDR3 bases are TGTGCCAGCGGTAACTCAGGGGGCCGAGGTGAAGCTTTCTTT.

This sequence joins TRBV7-9 and TRBJ2-5; the match to TRBD2 covers 11 bases. The V segment lost 7 bases and the J segment 1 base; nucleotides outside the gene matches: 5. This CDR3 has 15 amino acids. CDR1 and CDR2 (germline): SEHNR, FQNEAQ (reference sequence). In nucleotides, the CDR3 is TGTGCCAGCACCAAACTAGCGGGAGCCCAAGAGACCCAGTACTTC. Protein sequence: CASTKLAGAQETQYF.

The gene calls are TRBV11-2 and TRBJ2-2, with a weak D call TRBD1 (5 bases). This CDR3 has 17 amino acids. Trimming took off 4 bases at V and 4 bases at J, with 19 bases between the two ends. The germline V gene has CDR1 SGHAT and CDR2 FQNNGV. The CDR3 is CASSSPVRAQGTGELFF. The CDR3, as DNA: TGTGCCAGCAGCTCCCCTGTACGGGCGCAGGGCACCGGGGAGCTGTTTTTT.

The CDR3 sequence is CASSHLLRGLNTEAFF. The CDR3 region has the DNA TGTGCCAGCAGCCATCTCCTTAGGGGTTTGAACACTGAAGCTTTCTTT. The chain couples TRBV14 to TRBJ1-1; maybe TRBD1 (5 bases). Germline CDR1 SGHDN, CDR2 FVKESK. The length of the CDR3 is 16 residues. Trimming pared 3 bases from V and 0 bases from J, leaving 14 bases between.

This clone was seen a single time. V gene TRBV6-5 combines with J gene TRBJ1-6; 7 bases agree with TRBD1. V gave up 6 bases and J gave up 7 bases; unmatched junction bases: 6. The CDR3 spans 14 residues. The germline gives CDR1 MNHEY, CDR2 SVGAGI. CDR3 DNA sequence: TGTGCCAGCAGCCGAGAGGGGGCGAATTCACCCCTCCACTTT. It yields the protein CASSREGANSPLHF.

Written as DNA, the CDR3 is TGTGCCAGCAGTTACAAGGCAGGCGGGATTAGTGGCTACACCTTC. Its translation: CASSYKAGGISGYTF. The genes are TRBV6-5 and TRBJ1-2; no definite D call. CDR1 and CDR2 (germline): MNHEY, SVGAGI. The CDR3 consists of 15 residues. The ends were cut back, 2 bases at V and 7 bases at J, with 17 bases in the middle.

Only one count was recorded for this clone. The chain recombines TRBV7-2 with TRBJ1-1; 7 nucleotides agree with TRBD1. Losses at the gene ends were 5 bases for V and 7 bases for J; bases not matched to a gene: 16. The V gene's germline CDR1 is SGHTA and CDR2 FQGNSA. The CDR3 runs 16 residues. This CDR3 is CASSAQGGSGSVEAFF. CDR3 DNA sequence: TGTGCCAGCAGCGCGCAGGGGGGCTCGGGGTCAGTTGAAGCTTTCTTT.

The chain links TRBV27 to TRBJ2-1; 7 bases are a match to TRBD1. V lost 3 bases and J lost 6; bases outside the gene matches: 5. Germline V gene data show CDR1 as MNHEY and CDR2 as SMNVEV (reference sequence). The CDR3 has 14 amino acids. CDR3 in DNA: TGTGCCAGCAGTTTCTGGGGACAGACCAATGAGCAGTTCTTC. This gives the protein CASSFWGQTNEQFF.

The V and J genes are TRBV7-9 and TRBJ2-7, with 7 positions matching TRBD1. Germline V CDR1 and CDR2: SEHNR, FQNEAQ (reference sequence). V lost 5 bases to trimming and J lost 0 bases; unmatched junction nucleotides: 7. The CDR3 has 15 amino acids. The CDR3 sequence: CASSTGTASSYEQYF. DNA for the CDR3: TGTGCCAGCAGCACCGGGACAGCGAGCTCCTACGAGCAGTACTTC. Using reference TRBV7-9 and TRBJ2-7 for the parts outside the CDR3, the full variable domain is DTGVSQNPRHKITKRGQNVTFRCDPISEHNRLYWYRQTLGQGPEFLTYFQNEAQLEKSRLLSDRFSAERPKGSFSTLEIQRTEQGDSAMYLCASSTGTASSYEQYFGPGTRLTVT.

The rearrangement joins TRBV5-1 to TRBJ2-1; maybe TRBD2 (6 bases). Germline V gene data show CDR1 as SGHRS and CDR2 as YFSETQ. Trimming pared 0 bases from V and 7 bases from J, leaving 17 bases between. The CDR3 spans 16 residues. Here the CDR3 reads CASSLVGSGVQNEQFF. The CDR3 DNA reads TGCGCCAGCAGCTTGGTCGGGAGCGGCGTACAAAATGAGCAGTTCTTC. Looking up the rest from reference TRBV5-1 and TRBJ2-1 gives the full variable domain: KAGVTQTPRYLIKTRGQQVTLSCSPISGHRSVSWYQQTPGQGLQFLFEYFSETQRNKGNFPGRFSGRQFSNSRSEMNVSTLELGDSALYLCASSLVGSGVQNEQFFGPGTRLTVL.

This chain connects TRBV6-2 or TRBV6-3 to TRBJ2-7, with D perhaps TRBD2 (6 bases). V was shortened by 6 bases and J by 6 bases, with 18 bases between the two germline ends. The germline gives CDR1 MNHEY, CDR2 SVGEGT. The CDR3 contains 14 residues. The CDR3 DNA sequence: TGTGCCAGCAGCCCCGGGACTGTTATCTTCGAGCAGTACTTC. This encodes CASSPGTVIFEQYF.

CDR3 protein: CASSQVPRARGTEAFF. CDR3 coding DNA: TGCGCCAGCAGCCAAGTCCCGCGGGCCAGGGGAACTGAAGCTTTCTTT. The chain carries TRBV4-3 and TRBJ1-1; possible D gene TRBD1, 6 bases. CDR1 and CDR2 from the germline V gene are LGHNA and YSLEER. V was clipped by 1 base and J by 5 bases, with 17 bases between them. The CDR3 length is 16 residues.

This clone appeared once. This chain connects TRBV6-2 or TRBV6-3 to TRBJ2-2, with TRBD1 matching over 7 bases. The V gene end was trimmed by 5 bases and the J gene end by 0 bases; junction bases not matched to a gene: 12. Germline assignment: CDR1 MNHEY and CDR2 SVGEGT. The CDR3 is made up of 18 amino acids. CDR3 nucleotides: TGTGCCAGCAGTCACCCTGGGACAGTCCGTACGAACACCGGGGAGCTGTTTTTT. Translating it yields CASSHPGTVRTNTGELFF.

In its sample, this clone was seen many times. J is TRBJ1-5 and V is TRBV27, with 9 bases lining up with TRBD1. The CDR3 totals 14 residues. CDR1 and CDR2 from the germline V gene are MNHEY and SMNVEV (reference sequence). V was pared by 5 bases and J by 6 bases, with 5 bases of the junction left unmatched. CDR3 protein: CASSRDRAFQPQHF. The CDR3 bases are TGTGCCAGCAGTCGGGACAGGGCATTTCAGCCCCAGCATTTT.

The rearrangement uses TRBV6-2 or TRBV6-3 and TRBJ2-5; 11 bases line up with TRBD2. V lost 5 bases, J lost 2 bases, and 4 bases stayed unmatched. The germline gives CDR1 MNHEY, CDR2 SVGEGT. The CDR3 totals 15 residues. CDR3 protein: CASSQGTSGQETQYF. The CDR3, as DNA: TGTGCCAGCAGTCAAGGGACTAGCGGACAAGAGACCCAGTACTTC.

The chain uses TRBV6-1 and TRBJ2-3; 8 bases line up with TRBD1. The CDR3 has 15 amino acids. The trim removed 1 base at V and 5 bases at J, leaving 5 bases unmatched. Germline V gene sequence: CDR1 MNHNS, CDR2 SASEGT. The CDR3 region is CASSEGQGAGDTQYF. In DNA form, the CDR3 reads TGTGCCAGCAGTGAAGGGCAGGGGGCTGGAGATACGCAGTATTTT.

V and J are TRBV27 and TRBJ1-5; 9 bases fit TRBD1. Trimming removed 6 bases from V and 3 bases from J; junction bases left unmatched: 9. The CDR3 consists of 16 residues. Germline loops: CDR1 MNHEY, CDR2 SMNVEV (reference sequence). CDR3 sequence: CASSPQGARVNQPQHF. CDR3 DNA sequence: TGTGCCAGCAGCCCACAGGGGGCGCGGGTCAATCAGCCCCAGCATTTT.

The chain combines TRBV7-2 with TRBJ2-3, with 13 bases fitting TRBD2. The trim removed 1 base at V and 4 bases at J, leaving 2 bases unmatched. Germline V gene sequence: CDR1 SGHTA, CDR2 FQGNSA. This CDR3 contains 16 residues. The CDR3 DNA reads as TGTGCCAGCAGCTTAGGGACTAGCGGGAGTCCAGATACGCAGTATTTT. It codes for CASSLGTSGSPDTQYF. The full variable domain, its missing parts supplied by reference TRBV7-2 and TRBJ2-3, is GAGVSQSPSNKVTEKGKDVELRCDPISGHTALYWYRQSLGQGLEFLIYFQGNSAPDKSGLPSDRFSAERTGGSVSTLTIQRTQQEDSAVYLCASSLGTSGSPDTQYFGPGTRLTVL.

The chain uses TRBV4-2 and TRBJ1-2; 7 bases map to TRBD1. The CDR3 totals 16 residues. The V gene end was trimmed by 4 bases and the J gene end by 4 bases; junction bases not matched to a gene: 12. Germline assignment: CDR1 LGHNA and CDR2 YNFKEQ. CDR3 region: CASSPRQGVETYGYTF. DNA of the CDR3: TGTGCCAGCAGCCCACGACAGGGAGTCGAAACCTATGGCTACACCTTC.

This chain joins TRBV6-5 and TRBJ2-7; D perhaps matches TRBD2 (6 bases). The V end lost 2 bases, the J end lost 0 bases, and 11 bases lay between the germline ends. The germline gives CDR1 MNHEY, CDR2 SVGAGI. The CDR3 loop spans 15 amino acids. In DNA, the CDR3 is TGTGCCAGCAGTTACGGTCGGGGGAGCTCCTACGAGCAGTACTTC. It encodes CASSYGRGSSYEQYF.

The chain links TRBV3-1 (or the pseudogene TRBV3-2) to TRBJ1-4, with a tentative D call TRBD1 (6 bases). The CDR3 is made up of 16 amino acids. V lost 3 bases and J lost 5, with 16 bases in between. CDR1 is LGHDT, CDR2 YNNKEL, per germline (reference sequence). CDR3 in DNA: TGTGCCAGCAGCCACAAATTCGGACAGCAAAATGAAAAACTGTTTTTT. Translation gives CASSHKFGQQNEKLFF.

The V and J genes are TRBV5-4 and TRBJ2-3, with 11 bases identical to TRBD2. After removal of 0 bases from V and 1 base from J, the junction contained 4 bases not matched to a gene. The CDR3 runs 17 residues. From germline, CDR1 is SGHNT and CDR2 YYREEE (reference sequence). The CDR3 DNA sequence: TGTGCCAGCAGCTTGGAACTAGCGGGAGTTGGCACAGATACGCAGTATTTT. It translates to CASSLELAGVGTDTQYF.

This chain links TRBV3-1 (or the pseudogene TRBV3-2) with TRBJ2-7; D is perhaps TRBD1 (5 bases). Germline lookup yields CDR1 LGHDT and CDR2 YNNKEL (reference sequence). V was cut by 4 bases and J by 2 bases, with 12 bases left in between. CDR3 length: 14 amino acids. Here the CDR3 reads CASSLRPGPYEQYF. The DNA for the CDR3 is TGTGCCAGCAGCCTCAGACCAGGGCCCTACGAGCAGTACTTC.

The V call is TRBV6-5, the J call TRBJ1-5, with a weak D call TRBD1 (6 bases). Trimming left V 10 bases short and J 0 bases short, with 16 bases between. This CDR3 is 15 amino acids long. CDR1 is MNHEY, CDR2 SVGAGI, per germline. CDR3 bases: TGTGCCACCTACCACGGACAGTCTAGCAATCAGCCCCAGCATTTT. The encoded protein is CATYHGQSSNQPQHF.

This rearrangement joins TRBV18 to TRBJ2-1, with TRBD2 matching 13 bases. From germline, CDR1 is KGHSH and CDR2 LQKENI. V lost 3 bases, J lost 1 base, and 6 bases stayed unmatched. This CDR3 has 18 amino acids. The DNA for the CDR3 is TGTGCCAGCTCACCGCGGACTAGCGGGAGTAGTTCCTACAATGAGCAGTTCTTC. Its translation: CASSPRTSGSSSYNEQFF.

This clone showed up just once. The chain joins TRBV3-1 (or the pseudogene TRBV3-2) to TRBJ2-7; no reliable D call. Trimming pared 1 base from V and 4 bases from J, leaving 8 bases between. CDR1 and CDR2 from the germline V gene are LGHDT and YNNKEL (reference sequence). The CDR3 runs to 13 residues. The CDR3 nucleotides are TGTGCCAGCAGCCAAGCAGCAGGATACGAGCAGTACTTC. It encodes CASSQAAGYEQYF.